This T cell receptor beta chain was identified in a study of T cell responses to AZD1222 COVID-19 vaccine. Here immunoSEQ multiplex PCR was the method, and the copy in TCRdb shows in-frame clones only, minus some. The data contain 130,000 to 150,000 clones, around 91% of them singletons. V was pared by 3 bases and J by 2 bases, with 8 bases between. The germline V gene encodes CDR1 LNHDA and CDR2 SQIVND (reference sequence). The CDR3 sequence is 15 residues long. The material sequenced was peripheral blood, taken on day 0 of AZD1222 vaccination. The rearrangement links TRBV19 to TRBJ2-6, with D possibly being TRBD1 or TRBD2 (6 bases each). The receptor comes from an adult in good health. Written as DNA, the CDR3 is TGTGCCAGTAGTATCGGGGGCGCTGGGGCCAACGTCCTGACTTTC. It codes for CASSIGGAGANVLTF.